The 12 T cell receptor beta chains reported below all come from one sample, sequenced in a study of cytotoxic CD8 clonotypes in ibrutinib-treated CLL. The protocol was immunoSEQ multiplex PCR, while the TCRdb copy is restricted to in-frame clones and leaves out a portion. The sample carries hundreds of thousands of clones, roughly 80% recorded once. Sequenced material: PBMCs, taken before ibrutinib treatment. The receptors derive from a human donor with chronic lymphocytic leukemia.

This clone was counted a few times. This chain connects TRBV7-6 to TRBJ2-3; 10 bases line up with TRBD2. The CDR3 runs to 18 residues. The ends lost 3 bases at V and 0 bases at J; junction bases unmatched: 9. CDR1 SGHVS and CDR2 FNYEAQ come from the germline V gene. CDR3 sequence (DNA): TGTGCCAGCAGCTTGGCTAGCGGGAGTTGGGGCAGCACAGATACGCAGTATTTT. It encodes CASSLASGSWGSTDTQYF.

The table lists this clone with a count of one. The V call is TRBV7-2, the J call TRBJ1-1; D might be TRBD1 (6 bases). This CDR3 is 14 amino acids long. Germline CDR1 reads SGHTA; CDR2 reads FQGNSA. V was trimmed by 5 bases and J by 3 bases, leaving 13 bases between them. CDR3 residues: CASSGQLGDTEAFF. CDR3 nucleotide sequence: TGTGCCAGCAGCGGACAGCTCGGGGACACTGAAGCTTTCTTT.

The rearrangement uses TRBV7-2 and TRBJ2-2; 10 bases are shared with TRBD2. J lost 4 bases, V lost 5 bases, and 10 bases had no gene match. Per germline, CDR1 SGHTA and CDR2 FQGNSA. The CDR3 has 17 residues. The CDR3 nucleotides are TGTGCCAGCAGCCTCCGTAGGACTAGCGGAGGCACCGGGGAGCTGTTTTTT. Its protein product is CASSLRRTSGGTGELFF. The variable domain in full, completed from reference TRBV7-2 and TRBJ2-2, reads GAGVSQSPSNKVTEKGKDVELRCDPISGHTALYWYRQSLGQGLEFLIYFQGNSAPDKSGLPSDRFSAERTGGSVSTLTIQRTQQEDSAVYLCASSLRRTSGGTGELFFGEGSRLTVL.

The CDR3 loop is CASSKGLVQETQYF. The CDR3 DNA reads TGTGCCAGCAGCAAAGGACTAGTTCAAGAGACCCAGTACTTC. V gene TRBV9 combines with J gene TRBJ2-5, with TRBD2 identical over 7 bases. V trimming: 4 bases; J trimming: 2 bases; junction bases outside the gene matches: 5. Per the germline V gene, CDR1 is SGDLS and CDR2 is YYNGEE. The CDR3 extends over 14 amino acids.

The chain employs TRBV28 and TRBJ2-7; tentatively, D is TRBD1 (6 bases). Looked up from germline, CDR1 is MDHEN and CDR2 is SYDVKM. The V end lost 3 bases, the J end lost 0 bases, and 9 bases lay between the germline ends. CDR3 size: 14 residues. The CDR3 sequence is CASSFWGLSYEQYF. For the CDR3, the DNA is TGTGCCAGCAGTTTTTGGGGGCTCTCCTACGAGCAGTACTTC.

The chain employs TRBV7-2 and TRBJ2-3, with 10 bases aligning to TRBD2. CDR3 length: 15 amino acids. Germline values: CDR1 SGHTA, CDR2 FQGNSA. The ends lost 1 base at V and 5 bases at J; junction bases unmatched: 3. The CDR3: CASSLVAGGVDTQYF. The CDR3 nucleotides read TGTGCCAGCAGCTTAGTAGCGGGAGGTGTAGATACGCAGTATTTT.

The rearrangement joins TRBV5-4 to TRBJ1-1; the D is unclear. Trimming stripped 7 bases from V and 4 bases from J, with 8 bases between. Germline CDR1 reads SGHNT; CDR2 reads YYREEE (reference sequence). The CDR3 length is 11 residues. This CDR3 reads CASGVTTEAFF. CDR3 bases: TGTGCCAGCGGAGTTACCACTGAAGCTTTCTTT.

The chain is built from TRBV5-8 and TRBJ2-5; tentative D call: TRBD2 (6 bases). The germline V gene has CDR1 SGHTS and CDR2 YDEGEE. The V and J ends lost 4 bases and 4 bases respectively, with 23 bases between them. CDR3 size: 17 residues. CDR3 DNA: TGTGCCAGCAGCCATGAGGGAGGAGGGCCATCGAGAGAGACCCAGTACTTC. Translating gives CASSHEGGGPSRETQYF.

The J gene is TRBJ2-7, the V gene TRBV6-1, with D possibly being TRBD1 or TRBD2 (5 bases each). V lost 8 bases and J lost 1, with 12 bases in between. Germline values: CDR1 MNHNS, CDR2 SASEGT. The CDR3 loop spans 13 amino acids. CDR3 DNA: TGTGCCAGCGCACGTGGGGGATCCTACGAGCAGTACTTC. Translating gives CASARGGSYEQYF.

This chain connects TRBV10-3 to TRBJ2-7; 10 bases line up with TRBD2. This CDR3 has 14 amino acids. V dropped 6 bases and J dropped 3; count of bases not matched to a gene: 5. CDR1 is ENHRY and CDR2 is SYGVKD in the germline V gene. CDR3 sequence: CAIRGTSESYEQYF. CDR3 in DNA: TGTGCCATCAGGGGGACTAGCGAGAGCTACGAGCAGTACTTC.

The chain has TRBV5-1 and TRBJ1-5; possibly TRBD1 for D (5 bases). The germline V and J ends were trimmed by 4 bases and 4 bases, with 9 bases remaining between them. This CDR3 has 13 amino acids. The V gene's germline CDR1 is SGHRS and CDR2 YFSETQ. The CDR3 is CASSRDRNQPQHF. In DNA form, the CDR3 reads TGCGCCAGCAGCAGGGACCGAAATCAGCCCCAGCATTTT.

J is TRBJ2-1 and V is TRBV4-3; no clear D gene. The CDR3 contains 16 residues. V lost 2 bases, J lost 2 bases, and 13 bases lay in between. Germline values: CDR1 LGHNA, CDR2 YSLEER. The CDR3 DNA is TGCGCCAGCAGCCAATTCGGTCGTAGCACCTACAATGAGCAGTTCTTC. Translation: CASSQFGRSTYNEQFF.